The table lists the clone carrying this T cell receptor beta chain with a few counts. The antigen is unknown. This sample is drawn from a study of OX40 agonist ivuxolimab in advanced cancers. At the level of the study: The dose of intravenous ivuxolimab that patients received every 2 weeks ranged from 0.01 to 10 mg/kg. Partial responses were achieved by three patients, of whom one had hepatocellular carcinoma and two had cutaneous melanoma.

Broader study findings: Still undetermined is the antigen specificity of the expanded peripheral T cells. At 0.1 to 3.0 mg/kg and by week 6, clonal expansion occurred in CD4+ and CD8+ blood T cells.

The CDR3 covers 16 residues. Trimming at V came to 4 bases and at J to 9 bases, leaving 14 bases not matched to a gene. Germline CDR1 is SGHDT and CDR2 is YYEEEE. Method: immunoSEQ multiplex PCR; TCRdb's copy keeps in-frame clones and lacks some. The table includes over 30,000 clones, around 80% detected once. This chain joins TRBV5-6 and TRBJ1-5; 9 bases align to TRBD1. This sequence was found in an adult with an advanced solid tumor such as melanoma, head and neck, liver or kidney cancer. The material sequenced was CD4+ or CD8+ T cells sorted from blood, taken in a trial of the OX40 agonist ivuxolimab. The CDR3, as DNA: TGTGCCAGCAGCAAAACCGGGACAGGGCCGAGGATGCCCCAGCATTTT. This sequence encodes CASSKTGTGPRMPQHF.